Below, 30 T cell receptor beta chains from the same sample are listed, as sequenced in a study of human T cells and chemical hapten exposure. The time point was: patch test 2, 6 weeks after DPC sensitization. Noted treatment: therapeutic diphenylcyclopropenone sensitization with weekly scalp DPC. TCRdb re-called the RACE reads through MiXCR, storing one row per CDR3 protein. The repertoire holds nearly 55,000 distinct CDR3 sequences, with around 10% as singletons. Here the sequenced sample was whole blood, taken in connection with sensitization to the hapten diphenylcyclopropenone (DPC). These receptors were taken from a woman aged 45-59 years with alopecia areata. Some clones in this sample may be carry-over from other donors' samples.

This clonotype was seen ten or more times. This chain connects TRBV2 to TRBJ1-1; the D is unclear. Germline CDR1 reads SNHLY; CDR2 reads FYNNEI. This CDR3 comprises 12 residues. Trimming shortened V by 8 bases and J by 1 base, and 8 bases separated the two germline ends. As DNA, the CDR3 is TGTGCCAGCTCCACAGAGAACACTGAAGCTTTCTTT. Protein: CASSTENTEAFF.

This clonotype has ten or more counts. This CDR3 is CASSPGTVGNTIYF. The CDR3 region has the DNA TGCGCCAGCAGCCCCGGGACAGTAGGAAACACCATATATTTT. V is TRBV5-1 and J is TRBJ1-3, with TRBD1 matching 7 bases. The V gene end was trimmed by 4 bases and the J gene end by 4 bases; junction bases not matched to a gene: 5. The CDR3 contains 14 residues. CDR1 SGHRS and CDR2 YFSETQ come from the germline V gene.

This clonotype was observed a few times. The chain combines TRBV5-1 with TRBJ1-1; a weak D match, TRBD1 (5 bases). The CDR3 runs to 14 residues. Trimming shortened V by 4 bases and J by 4 bases, and 14 bases separated the two germline ends. The germline gives CDR1 SGHRS, CDR2 YFSETQ. This chain's CDR3 is CASSLAPGGTEAFF. In DNA, the CDR3 is TGCGCCAGCAGCCTGGCCCCGGGGGGCACTGAAGCTTTCTTT. The complete variable domain, with remaining parts taken from reference TRBV5-1 and TRBJ1-1, reads KAGVTQTPRYLIKTRGQQVTLSCSPISGHRSVSWYQQTPGQGLQFLFEYFSETQRNKGNFPGRFSGRQFSNSRSEMNVSTLELGDSALYLCASSLAPGGTEAFFGQGTRLTVV.

This clonotype was seen at least ten times. V usage is TRBV5-6 and J usage is TRBJ1-1; D is possibly TRBD1 (5 bases). CDR1 and CDR2 from the germline V gene are SGHDT and YYEEEE. Deletions cut 4 bases from V and 0 bases from J, with 10 bases between. This CDR3 comprises 14 residues. CDR3 sequence (DNA): TGTGCCAGCAGCCTACTGGGGGTGAACACTGAAGCTTTCTTT. Its translation: CASSLLGVNTEAFF.

This clonotype came up a few times. A junction boundary mismatches the germline segment, possibly from a read error. V gene TRBV4-1 combines with J gene TRBJ1-1, with D uncertain. There are 14 residues in the CDR3. Germline V CDR1 and CDR2: MGHRA, YSYEKL. CDR3 residues: CASSPGVVDPGILF. CDR3 sequence (DNA): TGCGCCAGCAGCCCAGGAGTTGTAGATCCGGGGATACTCTTT.

V gene TRBV3-2 combines with J gene TRBJ1-5; no check of the table's D call, TRBD1, against the DNA was made. TRBV3-2 is recorded as a pseudogene. CDR3 length: 16 residues. Here the CDR3 DNA reads TGTGCCAGCACCCCGAGGGTCCCCGAAGAGATACAGCCCCAGCATTTT. It translates to CASTPRVPEEIQPQHF.

The rearrangement uses TRBV11-2 and TRBJ2-3; D remains unclear. CDR1 and CDR2 from the germline V gene are SGHAT and FQNNGV. Trimming pared 4 bases from V and 0 bases from J, leaving 8 bases between. The CDR3 consists of 14 residues. The DNA for the CDR3 is TGTGCCAGCAGCTCCGGACCAAGCACAGATACGCAGTATTTT. As protein: CASSSGPSTDTQYF.

This clonotype occurred many times. V and J are TRBV12-3 or TRBV12-4 and TRBJ1-2; 12 positions agree with TRBD1. J was trimmed by 7 bases and V by 6 bases; bases with no gene match: 12. CDR3 length equals 16 residues. CDR3 coding DNA: TGTGCCAGCAGGTTAAGTACGGGACAGGGGGCACGTGGCTACACCTTC. Translation: CASRLSTGQGARGYTF.

The chain combines TRBV7-9 with TRBJ1-3; 7 bases align to TRBD1. The germline V gene has CDR1 SEHNR and CDR2 FQNEAQ (reference sequence). The CDR3 covers 12 residues. CDR3: CAAGQMGNTIYF. The CDR3 DNA is TGTGCAGCGGGACAGATGGGAAACACCATATATTTT.

There are a few counts of this clonotype. The rearrangement joins TRBV7-9 to TRBJ1-6; D gene unclear. CDR1 and CDR2 from the germline V gene are SEHNR and FQNEAQ (reference sequence). The CDR3 loop spans 16 amino acids. V lost 1 base and J 10 bases, leaving 17 bases between the germline ends. The CDR3 DNA follows: TGTGCCAGCAGCTTAGTAGTTATCCCCGACGAATCACCCCTCCACTTT. It translates to CASSLVVIPDESPLHF.

This chain links TRBV20-1 with TRBJ2-7; D remains unclear. CDR1 DFQATT and CDR2 SNEGSKA come from the germline V gene (reference sequence). The CDR3 is 14 residues long. Trimming cost V 1 base and J 9 bases, with 19 bases left between them. In DNA form, the CDR3 reads TGCAGTGCTAGAGCTGACCGTGTACTTAGAGGGCAGTACTTC. As protein: CSARADRVLRGQYF.

CDR3 protein: CASSSRTGTGSNEQFF. The CDR3 nucleotides read TGTGCCAGCAGCTCCCGAACCGGGACAGGGTCCAATGAGCAGTTCTTC. The rearrangement uses TRBV11-3 and TRBJ2-1, with TRBD1 identical over 9 bases. V trimming: 4 bases; J trimming: 6 bases; junction bases outside the gene matches: 10. The CDR3 contains 16 residues. The germline gives CDR1 SGHNT, CDR2 YENEEA.

The gene calls are TRBV25-1 and TRBJ2-7; tentatively, D is TRBD2 (5 bases). This CDR3 has 11 amino acids. V was shortened by 8 bases and J by 4 bases, with 9 bases between the two germline ends. Germline V gene data show CDR1 as MGHDK and CDR2 as SYGVNS. CDR3 bases: TGTGCCAGCGGGGAGATTTACGAGCAGTACTTC. Protein sequence: CASGEIYEQYF.

This clonotype occurred a few times. The V call is TRBV10-3, the J call TRBJ1-2, with D maybe TRBD1 (6 bases). Trimming cost V 3 bases and J 0 bases, with 8 bases left between them. Germline V CDR1 and CDR2: ENHRY, SYGVKD. The CDR3 contains 14 residues. The CDR3 DNA is TGTGCCATCAGTGAACAGGGAGCTAACTATGGCTACACCTTC. It yields the protein CAISEQGANYGYTF.

The V and J genes are TRBV5-4 and TRBJ2-2, with 8 bases identical to TRBD2. The CDR3 spans 16 residues. CDR1 and CDR2 (germline): SGHNT, YYREEE (reference sequence). Trimming removed 2 bases from V and 4 bases from J; junction bases left unmatched: 7. The CDR3 loop is CASSFAGTRTTGELFF. CDR3 bases: TGTGCCAGCAGCTTCGCCGGGACTAGGACCACCGGGGAGCTGTTTTTT.

This chain uses TRBV6-2 or TRBV6-3 with TRBJ2-4, with TRBD2 identical over 7 bases. Germline V gene data show CDR1 as MNHEY and CDR2 as SVGEGT. V gave up 2 bases and J gave up 3 bases; unmatched junction bases: 10. The CDR3 is 17 residues long. The CDR3 reads CASSYPGLGGVKNIQYF. CDR3 nucleotides: TGTGCCAGCAGTTACCCCGGACTAGGAGGGGTCAAAAACATTCAGTACTTC.

This clonotype was counted between two and nine times. The chain is built from TRBV6-6 and TRBJ2-1; maybe TRBD1 (6 bases). Germline CDR1 reads MNHNY; CDR2 reads SVGAGI (reference sequence). V gave up 6 bases and J gave up 4 bases, with 13 bases separating them. The CDR3 covers 14 residues. CDR3 in DNA: TGTGCCAGCAGACCCTTTACAGGGTACAATGAGCAGTTCTTC. Residues: CASRPFTGYNEQFF.

This rearrangement joins TRBV5-1 to TRBJ2-3; D not certain. Germline CDR1 reads SGHRS; CDR2 reads YFSETQ. The CDR3 runs 14 residues. Trimming stripped 0 bases from V and 3 bases from J, with 8 bases between. CDR3 sequence (DNA): TGCGCCAGCAGCTTGGTCGTATTAACAGATACGCAGTATTTT. As protein: CASSLVVLTDTQYF.

This clonotype was seen repeatedly, ten times or more. The CDR3 reads CASLSSGLGEQFF. In nucleotides, the CDR3 is TGTGCCAGCCTTAGCTCAGGCCTCGGTGAGCAGTTCTTC. The V and J genes are TRBV6-5 and TRBJ2-1, with unresolved D. Trimming took 8 bases from V and 9 from J, leaving 17 bases between them. This CDR3 is 13 amino acids long. Germline loops: CDR1 MNHEY, CDR2 SVGAGI.

This chain links TRBV3-1 with TRBJ1-1; D call uncertain. The CDR3 totals 14 residues. Trimming removed 2 bases at V and 3 bases at J, with 10 bases between. From germline, CDR1 is LGHDT and CDR2 YNNKEL (reference sequence). The chain's CDR3 is CASSQNNGHTEAFF. CDR3 DNA: TGTGCCAGCAGCCAAAACAACGGGCACACTGAAGCTTTCTTT.

There are a few counts of this clonotype. This chain connects TRBV18 to TRBJ1-1; D unclear. CDR1 is KGHSH and CDR2 is LQKENI in the germline V gene. Trimming took off 5 bases at V and 1 base at J, with 17 bases between the two ends. This CDR3 contains 16 residues. The CDR3 region has the DNA TGTGCCAGCTCATCCTGGGGTGGGCACTCGAACACTGAAGCTTTCTTT. Its translation: CASSSWGGHSNTEAFF.

Written as DNA, the CDR3 is TGCAGTGCTAGACGCGGGACAGGGCCTGAAAAACTGTTTTTT. Its translation is CSARRGTGPEKLFF. The V call is TRBV20-1, the J call TRBJ1-4; 9 bases are shared with TRBD1. Trimming took 2 bases from V and 7 from J; bases not matched to a gene: 5. Germline values: CDR1 DFQATT, CDR2 SNEGSKA (reference sequence). CDR3 length: 14 residues.

There are a few counts of this clonotype. The gene calls are TRBV6-6 and TRBJ2-5, with D possibly TRBD1 on 6 matching bases. The CDR3 extends over 17 amino acids. CDR1 and CDR2 (germline): MNHNY, SVGAGI (reference sequence). The ends were cut back, 3 bases at V and 0 bases at J, with 17 bases in the middle. The CDR3 reads CASSYFRTEGYQETQYF. For the CDR3, the DNA is TGTGCCAGCAGTTATTTCCGGACAGAGGGGTACCAAGAGACCCAGTACTTC.

The V and J genes are TRBV29-1 and TRBJ1-1, with unresolved D. Looked up from germline, CDR1 is SQVTM and CDR2 is ANQGSEA. The germline V and J ends were trimmed by 4 bases and 4 bases, with 4 bases remaining between them. The CDR3 has 10 amino acids. CDR3 coding DNA: TGCAGCGTTGGAGGCACTGAAGCTTTCTTT. Its translation: CSVGGTEAFF.

There are many counts of this clonotype. The chain is built from TRBV12-3 or TRBV12-4 and TRBJ1-2; no clear D. The CDR3 is 16 amino acids. Trimming left V 1 base short and J 5 bases short, with 17 bases between. The CDR3, as DNA: TGTGCCAGCAGTTTAGACGTCCTTGGCCTGGGATATGGCTACACCTTC. Residues: CASSLDVLGLGYGYTF.

This clonotype was found a few times. The chain combines TRBV12-3 or TRBV12-4 with TRBJ2-1, with 7 bases identical to TRBD1. The CDR3 totals 15 residues. After removal of 8 bases from V and 1 base from J, the junction contained 8 bases not matched to a gene. The CDR3 sequence is CASRNRGSSYNEQFF. In nucleotides, the CDR3 is TGTGCCAGCCGAAACAGGGGTTCTTCCTACAATGAGCAGTTCTTC.

This clonotype was seen a few times. The chain combines TRBV11-2 with TRBJ1-6, with D tentatively TRBD1 (6 bases). V lost 6 bases, J lost 8 bases, and 11 bases lay in between. Germline CDR1 SGHAT, CDR2 FQNNGV. The CDR3 is made up of 13 amino acids. For the CDR3, the DNA is TGTGCCAGCAGGACACAGGGTTATTCACCCCTCCACTTT. This gives the protein CASRTQGYSPLHF.

This clonotype appeared many times. The chain recombines TRBV12-3 or TRBV12-4 with TRBJ2-3; no firm D call. The V gene lost 3 bases and the J gene lost 6 bases, with 4 bases spanning the gap. This CDR3 is 11 amino acids long. The CDR3 loop reads CASSFGDTQYF. CDR3 coding DNA: TGTGCCAGCAGTTTCGGGGATACGCAGTATTTT.

This clonotype was picked up a small number of times. The genes are TRBV18 and TRBJ2-1; no clear D. Looked up from germline, CDR1 is KGHSH and CDR2 is LQKENI. The germline V and J ends were trimmed by 3 bases and 8 bases, with 8 bases remaining between them. This CDR3 spans 12 amino acids. CDR3 sequence: CASSPDRDEQFF. CDR3 coding DNA: TGTGCCAGCTCACCGGATCGCGATGAGCAGTTCTTC.

This clonotype has just a few counts. The V and J genes are TRBV4-3 and TRBJ2-2, with 8 bases fitting TRBD2. Germline CDR1 reads LGHNA; CDR2 reads YSLEER. The junction had 11 bases not matched to a gene; V was cut back by 11 bases and J by 6 bases. The CDR3 consists of 14 residues. CDR3: CASALIAGSGELFF. The CDR3 nucleotides are TGCGCCTCCGCCCTAATAGCGGGATCCGGGGAGCTGTTTTTT.